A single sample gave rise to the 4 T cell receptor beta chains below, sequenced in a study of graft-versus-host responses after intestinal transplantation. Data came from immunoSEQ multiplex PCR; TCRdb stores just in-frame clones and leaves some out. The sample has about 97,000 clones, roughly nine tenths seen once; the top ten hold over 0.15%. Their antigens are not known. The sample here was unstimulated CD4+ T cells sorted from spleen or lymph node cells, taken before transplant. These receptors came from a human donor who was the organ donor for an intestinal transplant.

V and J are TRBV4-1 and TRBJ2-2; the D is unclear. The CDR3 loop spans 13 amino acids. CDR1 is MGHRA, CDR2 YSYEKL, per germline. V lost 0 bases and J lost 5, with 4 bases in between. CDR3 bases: TGCGCCAGCAGCCAAGACCGGACCGGGGAGCTGTTTTTT. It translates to CASSQDRTGELFF.

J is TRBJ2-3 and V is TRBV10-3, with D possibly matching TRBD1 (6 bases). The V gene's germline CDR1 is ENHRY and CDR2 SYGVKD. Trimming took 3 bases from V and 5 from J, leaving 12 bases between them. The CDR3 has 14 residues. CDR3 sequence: CAISELGARDTQYF. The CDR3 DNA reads TGTGCCATCAGTGAACTGGGGGCAAGAGATACGCAGTATTTT.

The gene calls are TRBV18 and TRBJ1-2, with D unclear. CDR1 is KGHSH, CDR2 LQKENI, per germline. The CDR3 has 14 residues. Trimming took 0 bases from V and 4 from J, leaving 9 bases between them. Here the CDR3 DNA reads TGTGCCAGCTCACCACCGAGTGGCGGCTATGGCTACACCTTC. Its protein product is CASSPPSGGYGYTF.

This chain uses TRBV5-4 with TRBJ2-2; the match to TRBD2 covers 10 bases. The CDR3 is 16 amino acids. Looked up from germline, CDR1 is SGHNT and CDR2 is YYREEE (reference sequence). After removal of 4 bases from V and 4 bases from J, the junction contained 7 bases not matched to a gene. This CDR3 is CASSKRGGLGTGELFF. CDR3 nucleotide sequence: TGTGCCAGCAGCAAGCGGGGGGGCCTCGGCACCGGGGAGCTGTTTTTT.